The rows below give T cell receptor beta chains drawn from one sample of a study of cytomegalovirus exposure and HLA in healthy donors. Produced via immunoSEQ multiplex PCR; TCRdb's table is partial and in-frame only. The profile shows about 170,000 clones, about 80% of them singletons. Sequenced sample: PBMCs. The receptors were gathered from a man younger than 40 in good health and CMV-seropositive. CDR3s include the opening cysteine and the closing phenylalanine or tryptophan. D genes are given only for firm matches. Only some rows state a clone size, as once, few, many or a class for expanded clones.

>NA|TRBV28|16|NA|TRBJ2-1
TGTGCCAGCAGTTTAGCGGCAGGGTTTATCCACAATGAGCAGTTCTTC
CASSLAAGFIHNEQFF
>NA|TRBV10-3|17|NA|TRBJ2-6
TGTGCCATCAGTGGGGCCAGGGCCAGCTCTGGGGCCAACGTCCTGACTTTC
CAISGARASSGANVLTF
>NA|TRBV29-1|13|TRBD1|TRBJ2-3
TGCAGCGCTGACAGGGAAAGCACAGATACGCAGTATTTT
CSADRESTDTQYF
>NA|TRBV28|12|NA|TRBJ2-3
TGTGCCAGCAGTTTAAGTAGAGCTACGCAGTATTTT
CASSLSRATQYF
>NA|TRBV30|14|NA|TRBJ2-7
TGTGCCTGTACTAAACGGACAGTCGCCTACGAGCAGTACTTC
CACTKRTVAYEQYF
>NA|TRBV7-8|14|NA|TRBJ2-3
TGTGCCAGCAGCTTAGCGGAGAACACAGATACGCAGTATTTT
CASSLAENTDTQYF
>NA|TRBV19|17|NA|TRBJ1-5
TGTGCCAGTCCCTCTACTCGCGACAGTATGGGCAATCAGCCCCAGCATTTT
CASPSTRDSMGNQPQHF
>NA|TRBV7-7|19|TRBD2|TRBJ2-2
TGTGCCAGCAGCCCCCTGATTAGCGGGGGTTACGCGAACACCGGGGAGCTGTTTTTT
CASSPLISGGYANTGELFF
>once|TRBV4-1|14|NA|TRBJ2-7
TGCGCCAGCAGCCAAACAGGGTGGCCCTACGAGCAGTACTTC
CASSQTGWPYEQYF
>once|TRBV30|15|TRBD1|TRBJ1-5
TGTGCCTGGAGAACAGGGGACAACAGCAATCAGCCCCAGCATTTT
CAWRTGDNSNQPQHF
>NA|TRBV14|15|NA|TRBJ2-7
TGTGCCAGCAGCCATAGTAATGACAACTCCTACGAGCAGTACTTC
CASSHSNDNSYEQYF
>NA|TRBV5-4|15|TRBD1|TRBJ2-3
TGTGCCAGCAGCTTGGATGGCAGGGGGACAGATACGCAGTATTTT
CASSLDGRGTDTQYF
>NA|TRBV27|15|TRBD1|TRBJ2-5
TGTGCCAGCAGTCAATGGACAGGGGGCAGGGAGACCCAGTACTTC
CASSQWTGGRETQYF
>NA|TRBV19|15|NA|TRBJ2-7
TGTGCCAGTAGTATGTACCCCCGGGACTTCTACGAGCAGTACTTC
CASSMYPRDFYEQYF
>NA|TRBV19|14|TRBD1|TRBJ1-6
TGTGCCAGTAGAGGACAGGCCTATAATTCACCCCTCCACTTT
CASRGQAYNSPLHF
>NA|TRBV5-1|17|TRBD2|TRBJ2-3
TGCGCCAGCAGCCCGGGACTAGCGGGAGGCGTCACAGATACGCAGTATTTT
CASSPGLAGGVTDTQYF
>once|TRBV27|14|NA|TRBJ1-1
TGTGCCAGCAGTCAGGGGCCAATTGACACTGAAGCTTTCTTT
CASSQGPIDTEAFF
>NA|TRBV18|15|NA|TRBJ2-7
TGTGCCAGCTCACCAGGACTAAGCGGCACCTACGAGCAGTACTTC
CASSPGLSGTYEQYF
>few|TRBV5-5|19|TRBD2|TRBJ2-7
TGTGCCAGCAGCTTGGTGGGACTAGCGGGGGGAAAGTTGACCTACGAGCAGTACTTC
CASSLVGLAGGKLTYEQYF
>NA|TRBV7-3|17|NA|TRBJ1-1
TGTGCCAGCAGCCCCGTTCCATTGGGACTAGGGAACACTGAAGCTTTCTTT
CASSPVPLGLGNTEAFF
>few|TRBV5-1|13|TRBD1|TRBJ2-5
TGCGCCAGCAGCTTGGACAGGGGGAAGACCCAGTACTTC
CASSLDRGKTQYF
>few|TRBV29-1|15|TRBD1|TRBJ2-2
TGCAGCGGGACCTGGACAGGGGAGTACACCGGGGAGCTGTTTTTT
CSGTWTGEYTGELFF
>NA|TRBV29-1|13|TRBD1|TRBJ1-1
TGCAGCGTGGGGACAGGCATGAACACTGAAGCTTTCTTT
CSVGTGMNTEAFF
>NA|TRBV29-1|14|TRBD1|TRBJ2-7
TGCAGCGTTGCCCGGGACAGGGCACCCTACGAGCAGTACTTC
CSVARDRAPYEQYF
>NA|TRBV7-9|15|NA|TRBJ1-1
TGTGCCAGCAGCTTAGGGGAGACGGGGAACACTGAAGCTTTCTTT
CASSLGETGNTEAFF
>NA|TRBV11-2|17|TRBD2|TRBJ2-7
TGTGCCAGCAGCTTAGACTCCGGACTAGCGGGTCTCTACGAGCAGTACTTC
CASSLDSGLAGLYEQYF
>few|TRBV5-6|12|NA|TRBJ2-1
TGTGCCAGCACCCTAACTGACAATGAGCAGTTCTTC
CASTLTDNEQFF
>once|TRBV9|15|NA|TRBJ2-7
TGTGCCAGCAGCGTAGGGGGCAGGCAAGGCTACGAGCAGTACTTC
CASSVGGRQGYEQYF
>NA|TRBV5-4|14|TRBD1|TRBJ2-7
TGTGCCAGCAGCGGCTCAGGGGGCAGGTACGAGCAGTACTTC
CASSGSGGRYEQYF
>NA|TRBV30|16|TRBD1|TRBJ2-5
TGTGCCTGGAGTGTACCGACAGGGGGGTACCAAGAGACCCAGTACTTC
CAWSVPTGGYQETQYF
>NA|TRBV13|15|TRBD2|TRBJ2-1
TGTGCCAGCAGCTTAGAATATAGCGGGAGTCCTGAGCAGTTCTTC
CASSLEYSGSPEQFF